This entry concerns a single TCR beta chain. This entry comes from a study of cytomegalovirus exposure and HLA in healthy donors. Researchers ran the PCR with 60 Vbeta and 13 Jbeta primers. Sequenced by immunoSEQ multiplex PCR; TCRdb stores in-frame clones only, minus some. The sample yields about 140,000 clones, more than 55% seen once. The V gene's germline CDR1 is MNHNS and CDR2 SASEGT. J lost 6 bases, V lost 2 bases, and 3 bases had no gene match. There are 14 residues in the CDR3. Nominally healthy donors provided the samples, though records likely missed some immune exposures. Specimen: PBMCs. This chain links TRBV6-1 with TRBJ2-2; 7 bases align to TRBD2. This receptor was obtained from a woman aged 55 to 70 in good health and CMV-seronegative. The CDR3 protein is CASSERTSAGELFF. DNA of the CDR3: TGTGCCAGCAGTGAAAGAACTAGCGCCGGGGAGCTGTTTTTT.